This T cell receptor beta chain was sequenced for a study of T cell repertoires in aging, cancer and after chemotherapy. Study in general: Donors were grouped into six age bands spanning 30 or younger through 70 or older. Patients with chronic lymphocytic leukemia were sampled before and after fludarabine- or bendamustine-based chemotherapy.

A remark on this clonotype: The antigen is unknown.

A mixed TRB-A/B primer pool amplified rearranged TRB by multiplex touch-down PCR. MiXCR, run by TCRdb on the multiplex PCR reads, gives a single entry per CDR3 protein. The profile shows under 9,000 distinct CDR3 sequences, about 29% of them singletons. Notes on the study in general: In cancer patients, declining TCR diversity with age involved lost richness and lost evenness.

TCR beta rearrangements were amplified from peripheral blood genomic DNA. The germline gives CDR1 MNHNY, CDR2 SVGAGI (reference sequence). The CDR3 is 16 amino acids. Unmatched junction bases numbered 5, after V lost 8 bases and J lost 1 base. The sequence was collected from a human donor with a blood cancer. The sequenced material came from blood. The rearrangement joins TRBV6-6 to TRBJ2-2, with TRBD2 matching 12 bases. Here the CDR3 reads CASLASGGENTGELFF. In DNA form, the CDR3 reads TGTGCCAGCCTGGCTAGCGGGGGGGAGAACACCGGGGAGCTGTTTTTT.